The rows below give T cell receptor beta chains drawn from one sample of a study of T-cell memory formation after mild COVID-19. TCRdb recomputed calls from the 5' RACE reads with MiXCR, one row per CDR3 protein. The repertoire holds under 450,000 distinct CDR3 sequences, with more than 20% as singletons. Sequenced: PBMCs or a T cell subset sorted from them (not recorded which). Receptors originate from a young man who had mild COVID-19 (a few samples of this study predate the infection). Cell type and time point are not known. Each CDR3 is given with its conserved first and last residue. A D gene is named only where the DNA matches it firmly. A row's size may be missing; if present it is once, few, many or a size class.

CASSAGQDQPQHF | TGTGCCAGCAGCGCTGGACAGGATCAGCCCCAGCATTTT | TRBJ1-5 | TRBV9 | TRBD1 | few
CSVGAGADTQYF | TGCAGCGTCGGGGCGGGAGCAGATACGCAGTATTTT | TRBJ2-3 | TRBV29-1 | TRBD2 | many
CASSLFSGLGAGNTIYF | TGTGCCAGCAGCCTCTTTTCGGGGCTGGGGGCTGGAAACACCATATATTTT | TRBJ1-3 | TRBV28 | - | -
CASSYYGQSSDQPQHF | TGTGCCAGCAGTTACTATGGACAGTCATCGGATCAGCCCCAGCATTTT | TRBJ1-5 | TRBV6-2/TRBV6-3 | - | few
CASSPPDPGYEQYF | TGCGCCAGCAGCCCGCCGGACCCAGGGTACGAGCAGTACTTC | TRBJ2-7 | TRBV5-1 | - | few
CASSLAGPLSYTF | TGTGCCAGCAGCTTAGCCGGACCCTTGAGCTACACCTTC | TRBJ1-2 | TRBV7-6 | - | -
CASSEVKTSGETRAKNIQYF | TGTGCCAGCAGTGAGGTTAAGACTAGCGGGGAGACTCGGGCCAAAAACATTCAGTACTTC | TRBJ2-4 | TRBV2 | TRBD2 | -
CSVVLSVLDEKLFF | TGCAGCGTTGTTCTTAGTGTTTTGGATGAAAAACTGTTTTTT | TRBJ1-4 | TRBV29-1 | - | -
CASSRTSRDTQYF | TGCGCCAGCAGCCGGACATCAAGAGATACGCAGTATTTT | TRBJ2-3 | TRBV5-1 | - | -
CASSMGQGAGELFF | TGTGCCAGTAGTATGGGACAGGGGGCCGGGGAGCTGTTTTTT | TRBJ2-2 | TRBV19 | TRBD1 | -
CAMSSSGEETQYF | TGTGCCATGAGCTCTAGCGGGGAAGAGACCCAGTACTTC | TRBJ2-5 | TRBV10-3 | TRBD2 | -
CASSLGSATSTDTQYF | TGTGCCAGCAGCTTGGGAAGCGCTACTAGCACAGATACGCAGTATTTT | TRBJ2-3 | TRBV5-4 | - | -
CASWGGSSTDTQYF | TGTGCCAGCTGGGGGGGTAGTTCCACAGATACGCAGTATTTT | TRBJ2-3 | TRBV12-3/TRBV12-4 | TRBD2 | -
CASSYSRGTGELFF | TGTGCCAGCAGTTACTCCAGGGGAACCGGGGAGCTGTTTTTT | TRBJ2-2 | TRBV6-5 | - | few
CASSPLQRPGNTIYF | TGTGCCAGCAGTCCCTTGCAGAGACCTGGAAACACCATATATTTT | TRBJ1-3 | TRBV6-2/TRBV6-3 | - | -
CATSDATDYGYTF | TGTGCCACCAGTGATGCGACTGACTATGGCTACACCTTC | TRBJ1-2 | TRBV24-1 | - | -
CASRESGTVRDTQYF | TGTGCCAGCAGAGAATCAGGGACGGTTCGCGATACGCAGTATTTT | TRBJ2-3 | TRBV25-1 | - | -
CASSLLRALSTEAFF | TGTGCCAGCAGCTTATTAAGGGCTTTGAGCACTGAAGCTTTCTTT | TRBJ1-1 | TRBV7-2 | - | few
CASSLDRRSTEAFF | TGTGCCAGCAGCCTGGACAGGAGGAGCACTGAAGCTTTCTTT | TRBJ1-1 | TRBV5-4 | TRBD1 | -
CSVTDSAKEGYTF | TGCAGCGTAACCGACAGCGCGAAAGAGGGCTACACCTTC | TRBJ1-2 | TRBV29-1 | - | -
CASSLEGTGRDYTF | TGTGCCAGCAGCTTAGAAGGGACAGGTCGTGACTACACCTTC | TRBJ1-2 | TRBV5-6 | TRBD1 | -
CASSQVSGAGQPQHF | TGCGCCAGCAGCCAAGTGTCAGGGGCCGGTCAGCCCCAGCATTTT | TRBJ1-5 | TRBV4-1 | - | few
CASSQEWRGALQETQYF | TGCGCCAGCAGCCAAGAGTGGCGGGGGGCCCTCCAAGAGACCCAGTACTTC | TRBJ2-5 | TRBV4-1 | TRBD2 | few
CASSPTGSSYEQYF | TGCGCCAGCAGCCCTACTGGGAGCTCCTACGAGCAGTACTTC | TRBJ2-7 | TRBV5-1 | - | few
CASSLVGGSNSPLHF | TGTGCCAGCAGCTTAGTTGGGGGGTCTAATTCACCCCTCCACTTT | TRBJ1-6 | TRBV7-9 | - | few
CASSLAGPSYGYTF | TGTGCCAGCAGCTTAGCAGGACCGAGCTATGGCTACACCTTC | TRBJ1-2 | TRBV7-9 | - | -
CSAPRLTSDGYTF | TGCAGTGCTCCCCGTTTGACGTCCGATGGCTACACCTTC | TRBJ1-2 | TRBV20-1 | - | few
CASSQDRGAGNTIYF | TGCGCCAGCAGCCAAGATCGGGGCGCAGGAAACACCATATATTTT | TRBJ1-3 | TRBV4-1 | - | few
CSASIRANEQLF | TGCAGTGCTAGCATCCGGGCCAATGAGCAGTTATTC | TRBJ2-1 | TRBV20-1 | - | -
CASSWEGGTRTDTQYF | TGTGCCAGCAGTTGGGAAGGGGGGACCCGCACAGATACGCAGTATTTT | TRBJ2-3 | TRBV28 | - | -
CASSSYPGEIAFF | TGTGCCAGCAGTTCCTACCCTGGGGAGATAGCTTTCTTT | TRBJ1-1 | TRBV27 | - | many
CSAVPAGLLGYEQYF | TGCAGTGCTGTACCCGCGGGACTCCTTGGGTACGAGCAGTACTTC | TRBJ2-7 | TRBV20-1 | - | -
CASSSRTSGGDTQYF | TGTGCCAGCAGCTCCCGGACTAGCGGGGGAGATACGCAGTATTTT | TRBJ2-3 | TRBV7-2 | TRBD2 | -
CASSLSAGPGADTQYF | TGTGCCAGCAGCTTATCTGCAGGGCCCGGTGCAGATACGCAGTATTTT | TRBJ2-3 | TRBV7-2 | - | few
CASGAENTEAFF | TGTGCTAGTGGAGCGGAGAACACTGAAGCTTTCTTT | TRBJ1-1 | TRBV12-5 | - | few
CASSDSGDTEAFF | TGTGCCAGCAGTGACTCAGGGGACACTGAAGCTTTCTTT | TRBJ1-1 | TRBV6-4 | - | few
CASSLVFWTSGGSDTQYF | TGTGCCAGCAGCTTAGTGTTTTGGACTAGCGGGGGGTCAGATACGCAGTATTTT | TRBJ2-3 | TRBV7-2 | TRBD2 | -
CASASNSYNEQFF | TGTGCCAGCGCGTCTAACTCCTACAATGAGCAGTTCTTC | TRBJ2-1 | TRBV6-2/TRBV6-3 | - | few
CSASDRGFNTGELFF | TGCAGTGCTTCCGACAGGGGTTTTAACACCGGGGAGCTGTTTTTT | TRBJ2-2 | TRBV20-1 | TRBD1 | many
CASSPGPGGNYGYTF | TGTGCCAGCAGCCCAGGTCCAGGGGGAAACTATGGCTACACCTTC | TRBJ1-2 | TRBV9 | TRBD1 | -
CASELWGGGQETQYF | TGTGCCAGCGAGCTATGGGGGGGTGGGCAAGAGACCCAGTACTTC | TRBJ2-5 | TRBV12-3/TRBV12-4 | TRBD2 | -
CASTPPSAIREQFF | TGTGCCAGCACTCCCCCTTCAGCGATCCGTGAGCAGTTCTTC | TRBJ2-1 | TRBV28 | - | few
CAITPVGGLHYGYTF | TGTGCCATCACTCCGGTGGGAGGACTTCACTATGGCTACACCTTC | TRBJ1-2 | TRBV10-3 | - | few
CASSSKNDRQAFF | TGTGCCAGCAGCTCCAAGAACGATAGGCAAGCTTTCTTT | TRBJ1-1 | TRBV9 | - | few
CASSYPAPGQAFF | TGTGCCAGCAGTTACCCGGCCCCGGGGCAGGCTTTCTTT | TRBJ1-1 | TRBV6-5 | - | -
CAWSVPGASTEAFF | TGTGCCTGGAGTGTACCGGGTGCGAGCACTGAAGCTTTCTTT | TRBJ1-1 | TRBV30 | - | few
CSAPRLAGSSYNEQFF | TGCAGTGCTCCTCGTCTAGCGGGGAGCTCCTACAATGAGCAGTTCTTC | TRBJ2-1 | TRBV20-1 | TRBD2 | -
CASSPGTATGELFF | TGTGCCAGCTCACCCGGGACAGCCACCGGGGAGCTGTTTTTT | TRBJ2-2 | TRBV18 | TRBD1 | many
CSASSAGNQPQHF | TGCAGTGCTAGTTCGGCGGGGAATCAGCCCCAGCATTTT | TRBJ1-5 | TRBV20-1 | - | -
CASSFPEGEQFF | TGCGCCAGCAGCTTCCCAGAGGGTGAGCAGTTCTTC | TRBJ2-1 | TRBV5-1 | - | -
CAWSGGRWSEKLFF | TGTGCCTGGAGTGGCGGACGGTGGTCGGAAAAACTGTTTTTT | TRBJ1-4 | TRBV30 | - | -
CASSPANTDTQYF | TGTGCCAGCTCACCGGCCAACACAGATACGCAGTATTTT | TRBJ2-3 | TRBV18 | - | -
CASRDRVNQPQHF | TGTGCCAGCAGGGACAGGGTCAATCAGCCCCAGCATTTT | TRBJ1-5 | TRBV2 | TRBD1 | few
CSASAGQLNEKLFF | TGCAGTGCTTCAGCTGGGCAGCTGAATGAAAAACTGTTTTTT | TRBJ1-4 | TRBV20-1 | - | -
CASSLLGGRHNEQFF | TGTGCCAGCAGCTTACTGGGAGGTAGGCACAATGAGCAGTTCTTC | TRBJ2-1 | TRBV7-9 | - | -
CATSASGGDTQYF | TGTGCCACCAGTGCCTCGGGGGGTGATACGCAGTATTTT | TRBJ2-3 | TRBV24-1 | TRBD2 | -
CSANLEYEQYF | TGCAGCGCCAATCTGGAGTACGAGCAGTACTTC | TRBJ2-7 | TRBV29-1 | - | -
CSASSQGVTDTQYF | TGCAGTGCTAGTTCCCAGGGGGTTACAGATACGCAGTATTTT | TRBJ2-3 | TRBV20-1 | TRBD1 | few
CASSPGNIQYF | TGTGCCAGTAGTCCCGGCAACATTCAGTACTTC | TRBJ2-4 | TRBV19 | - | few